These 21 T cell receptor beta chains came from one sample sequenced in a study of T cell repertoires and Cas9 in healthy adults. Profiled with immunoSEQ multiplex PCR; TCRdb holds only in-frame clones, not every one. The sample records around 15,000 clones, around nine tenths being singletons. Sequencing was carried out using Tregs (CD4+, CD25+, CD127-, CD137-, CD154-) from PBMCs; culture status not recorded. Receptors originate from a human donor in good health.

The rearrangement uses TRBV7-9 and TRBJ1-2; a weak D match, TRBD1 (6 bases). Trimming took off 4 bases at V and 1 base at J, with 16 bases between the two ends. The CDR3 contains 16 residues. The V gene's germline CDR1 is SEHNR and CDR2 FQNEAQ (reference sequence). CDR3 in amino acids: CASSSRGRRNNYGYTF. Written as DNA, the CDR3 is TGTGCCAGCAGCTCCAGGGGACGGAGGAATAACTATGGCTACACCTTC.

The genes are TRBV6-4 and TRBJ1-6, with D possibly matching TRBD1 (5 bases). This CDR3 has 13 amino acids. CDR1 MRHNA and CDR2 SNTAGT come from the germline V gene. V lost 7 bases to trimming and J lost 8 bases, with 12 bases between them. The CDR3 sequence: CASKRGSDSPLHF. In DNA, the CDR3 is TGTGCCAGCAAACGGGGGTCTGATTCACCCCTCCACTTT.

The rearrangement links TRBV5-1 to TRBJ2-3; 12 bases match TRBD2. Losses at the gene ends were 4 bases for V and 4 bases for J; bases not matched to a gene: 10. Per the germline V gene, CDR1 is SGHRS and CDR2 is YFSETQ. This CDR3 region has 17 residues. The CDR3: CASSGWTSGVGPDTQYF. The DNA for the CDR3 is TGCGCCAGCAGCGGATGGACTAGCGGGGTGGGACCAGATACGCAGTATTTT.

This sequence joins TRBV7-9 and TRBJ1-2, with a weak D call TRBD1 (6 bases). CDR1 and CDR2 (germline): SEHNR, FQNEAQ (reference sequence). The CDR3 length is 14 residues. Deletions cut 7 bases from V and 4 bases from J, with 16 bases between. In DNA, the CDR3 is TGTGCCAGCATCGATTCAGGGGAGGGCTATGGCTACACCTTC. This gives the protein CASIDSGEGYGYTF.

This sequence joins TRBV6-5 and TRBJ1-2, with D unresolved. There are 13 residues in the CDR3. Germline V CDR1 and CDR2: MNHEY, SVGAGI. Trimming left V 8 bases short and J 6 bases short, with 16 bases between. CDR3 region: CASSQAGTDGYTF. The CDR3, as DNA: TGTGCCAGCTCCCAAGCGGGCACGGATGGCTACACCTTC.

The rearrangement links TRBV5-4 to TRBJ2-7; possibly TRBD1 or TRBD2 for D (6 bases each). Germline V lookup: CDR1 SGHNT, CDR2 YYREEE (reference sequence). The ends were cut back, 4 bases at V and 6 bases at J, with 26 bases in the middle. The CDR3 is 17 residues long. The CDR3: CASSIRTAGVIKGEQYF. In DNA, the CDR3 is TGTGCCAGCAGCATTCGGACAGCGGGCGTCATAAAGGGCGAGCAGTACTTC.

CDR3 in amino acids: CASSGVPGQVLGYTF. The CDR3 region has the DNA TGTGCCAGCAGTGGAGTACCGGGACAGGTTCTAGGCTACACCTTC. V usage is TRBV6-1 and J usage is TRBJ1-2, with TRBD1 matching over 8 bases. This CDR3 region has 15 residues. V dropped 4 bases and J dropped 8; count of bases not matched to a gene: 12. Germline CDR1 and CDR2: MNHNS and SASEGT.

The V call is TRBV27, the J call TRBJ1-6; D is possibly TRBD1 (5 bases). The CDR3 runs 14 residues. From germline, CDR1 is MNHEY and CDR2 SMNVEV (reference sequence). Trimming removed 2 bases at V and 7 bases at J, with 9 bases between. The DNA of the CDR3 is TGTGCCAGCAGTTTAGGGGCGAGGAATTCACCCCTCCACTTT. Protein: CASSLGARNSPLHF.

This sequence joins TRBV7-2 and TRBJ2-3, with 12 bases identical to TRBD1. The V gene's germline CDR1 is SGHTA and CDR2 FQGNSA. The V segment lost 4 bases and the J segment 4 bases; nucleotides outside the gene matches: 6. The CDR3 covers 16 residues. The CDR3 loop is CASSSPGQGASDTQYF. CDR3 nucleotide sequence: TGTGCCAGCAGCTCGCCGGGACAGGGGGCTTCAGATACGCAGTATTTT.

The rearrangement links TRBV2 to TRBJ1-5, with no clear D. Germline CDR1 is SNHLY and CDR2 is FYNNEI. V was clipped by 5 bases and J by 1 base, with 6 bases between them. This CDR3 region has 13 residues. In DNA, the CDR3 is TGTGCCAGCAGTACCAAGAGCAATCAGCCCCAGCATTTT. The encoded protein is CASSTKSNQPQHF. The variable domain in full, completed from reference TRBV2 and TRBJ1-5, reads EPEVTQTPSHQVTQMGQEVILRCVPISNHLYFYWYRQILGQKVEFLVSFYNNEISEKSEIFDDQFSVERPDGSNFTLKIRSTKLEDSAMYFCASSTKSNQPQHFGDGTRLSIL.

The V call is TRBV5-6, the J call TRBJ1-1; D call uncertain. V dropped 1 base and J dropped 1 base, with 11 bases sitting between them. Germline V gene data show CDR1 as SGHDT and CDR2 as YYEEEE. The CDR3 totals 15 residues. The DNA for the CDR3 is TGTGCCAGCAGCTTGTTCCTGAACAGGAACACTGAAGCTTTCTTT. Translated, it gives CASSLFLNRNTEAFF.

V gene TRBV5-1 combines with J gene TRBJ2-5; TRBD1 aligns across 9 bases. CDR1 and CDR2 (germline): SGHRS, YFSETQ. V lost 4 bases to trimming and J lost 3 bases; unmatched junction nucleotides: 19. There are 19 residues in the CDR3. CDR3 residues: CASSKRRLAPGQGKETQYF. The CDR3 DNA is TGCGCCAGCAGCAAACGCCGTTTAGCCCCGGGACAGGGAAAAGAGACCCAGTACTTC.

The chain uses TRBV18 and TRBJ1-1; 8 nucleotides align to TRBD1. Losses at the gene ends were 1 base for V and 1 base for J; bases not matched to a gene: 8. Germline V gene data show CDR1 as KGHSH and CDR2 as LQKENI. This CDR3 has 17 amino acids. The CDR3 protein is CASSPLGQGATNTEAFF. The DNA for the CDR3 is TGTGCCAGCTCACCACTTGGACAGGGAGCGACGAACACTGAAGCTTTCTTT.

J is TRBJ1-2 and V is TRBV2, with no clear D. The CDR3 spans 14 residues. Germline-derived CDR1 and CDR2 are SNHLY and FYNNEI. V was shortened by 4 bases and J by 5 bases, with 14 bases between the two germline ends. For the CDR3, the DNA is TGTGCCAGCAGTGTAACGCGGCAGCTATATGGCTACACCTTC. Its protein is CASSVTRQLYGYTF.

The chain carries TRBV28 and TRBJ1-5; the match to TRBD1 covers 10 bases. The V gene end was trimmed by 5 bases and the J gene end by 0 bases; junction bases not matched to a gene: 4. This CDR3 contains 16 residues. The germline CDR1 and CDR2 sequences are MDHEN and SYDVKM. In DNA, the CDR3 is TGTGCCAGCAGTAGGGACAGGGGATATAGCAATCAGCCCCAGCATTTT. This sequence encodes CASSRDRGYSNQPQHF.

The J gene is TRBJ2-3, the V gene TRBV20-1, with D perhaps TRBD1 (6 bases). The germline V and J ends were trimmed by 6 bases and 6 bases, with 10 bases remaining between them. CDR1 is DFQATT and CDR2 is SNEGSKA in the germline V gene (reference sequence). The CDR3 totals 11 residues. The chain's CDR3 is CSAGARDTQYF. In nucleotides, the CDR3 is TGCAGTGCGGGGGCGCGGGATACGCAGTATTTT.

This chain connects TRBV5-6 to TRBJ2-7; D gene unclear. This CDR3 is 15 amino acids long. Germline V CDR1 and CDR2: SGHDT, YYEEEE. Deletions cut 4 bases from V and 3 bases from J, with 17 bases between. CDR3 nucleotides: TGTGCCAGCAGCGACTCCGACCGCTACTACTACGAGCAGTACTTC. Translating gives CASSDSDRYYYEQYF.

The CDR3 spells CASSPGPGADTQYF. In DNA, the CDR3 is TGTGCCAGCTCACCGGGGCCGGGTGCAGATACGCAGTATTTT. The rearrangement links TRBV18 to TRBJ2-3; TRBD1 is a possible D gene (5 bases). The CDR3 sequence is 14 residues long. Germline-derived CDR1 and CDR2 are KGHSH and LQKENI. With 3 bases removed from V and 4 bases from J, the gap between germline ends came to 11 bases.

The chain links TRBV7-2 to TRBJ1-2; 7 bases line up with TRBD1. The CDR3 extends over 16 amino acids. Germline V gene lookup returns CDR1 SGHTA and CDR2 FQGNSA. With V trimmed by 5 bases and J by 4 bases, 13 bases remained unmatched. In DNA form, the CDR3 reads TGTGCCAGCAGCCCTACCCCAGGACAGGCTTTCTATGGCTACACCTTC. Translating it yields CASSPTPGQAFYGYTF.

This chain connects TRBV7-6 to TRBJ2-7; 7 bases map to TRBD1. This CDR3 is 17 amino acids long. CDR1 and CDR2 (germline): SGHVS, FNYEAQ. The J segment lost 3 bases and the V segment lost 5 bases, leaving 16 bases of the junction unmatched. The CDR3 loop is CASSPAVKGARIYEQYF. The CDR3 DNA reads as TGTGCCAGCAGCCCAGCGGTAAAGGGGGCGCGAATCTACGAGCAGTACTTC.

The chain uses TRBV10-2 and TRBJ2-1, with D possibly being TRBD1 (6 bases). Trimming removed 10 bases from V and 4 bases from J, with 14 bases in between. CDR1 and CDR2 from the germline V gene are WSHSY and SAAADI. The CDR3 is 13 residues long. The CDR3: CATEARGYNEQFF. For the CDR3, the DNA is TGCGCCACCGAGGCGAGGGGGTACAATGAGCAGTTCTTC.